What follows are 15 T cell receptor beta chains derived from one specimen sequenced in a study of chemoradiotherapy in HPV16-positive cancers (dated by TCRdb to the early 2020s). To prepare the library, the immunoSEQ multiplex PCR assay was applied. TCRdb holds this immuneACCESS table with in-frame rearrangements only. Some clones are missing; in checked studies, unresolved V genes explain under half, and the rest has no known cause. A total of 50,000 to 55,000 clones appear in this sample, about nine tenths of them only once. The ten largest account for more than 3% of the sample. The sequenced sample was blood, obtained from a patient who underwent chemoradiotherapy. These receptor sequences come from a human donor with HPV-associated anogenital cancer.

The chain has TRBV7-2 and TRBJ1-3; maybe TRBD1 (5 bases). CDR1 is SGHTA and CDR2 is FQGNSA in the germline V gene. The CDR3 spans 14 residues. Trimming pared 5 bases from V and 4 bases from J, leaving 12 bases between. CDR3 DNA sequence: TGTGCCAGCAGCCAAAATACAGGAGGAAACACCATATATTTT. It codes for CASSQNTGGNTIYF. Full variable domain (outside the CDR3, taken from reference TRBV7-2 and TRBJ1-3): GAGVSQSPSNKVTEKGKDVELRCDPISGHTALYWYRQSLGQGLEFLIYFQGNSAPDKSGLPSDRFSAERTGGSVSTLTIQRTQQEDSAVYLCASSQNTGGNTIYFGEGSWLTVV.

Only one count was recorded for this clone. The chain is built from TRBV5-6 and TRBJ1-5; perhaps TRBD1 as D (5 bases). Germline CDR1 is SGHDT and CDR2 is YYEEEE. The CDR3 has 16 residues. Trimming stripped 2 bases from V and 0 bases from J, with 12 bases between. CDR3 in amino acids: CASSLGGGNSNQPQHF. The CDR3 DNA follows: TGTGCCAGCAGCTTAGGTGGGGGAAATAGCAATCAGCCCCAGCATTTT.

The chain uses TRBV9 and TRBJ2-7, with 11 bases that match TRBD2. The ends lost 5 bases at V and 1 base at J; junction bases unmatched: 8. CDR3 length: 16 residues. Germline V gene data show CDR1 as SGDLS and CDR2 as YYNGEE. CDR3 DNA: TGTGCCAGCAGTCGCGGGACTAGCGGATTTTCCTACGAGCAGTACTTC. It is translated as CASSRGTSGFSYEQYF.

This chain links TRBV7-2 with TRBJ2-1; D is uncertain. CDR3 length: 15 amino acids. Germline V gene lookup returns CDR1 SGHTA and CDR2 FQGNSA. The V gene lost 3 bases and the J gene lost 0 bases, with 9 bases spanning the gap. The DNA for the CDR3 is TGTGCCAGCAGCTTGAGCACAAGCTCCTACAATGAGCAGTTCTTC. Translated: CASSLSTSSYNEQFF.

The rearrangement joins TRBV7-8 to TRBJ1-2, with D unclear. This CDR3 comprises 14 residues. The germline V gene encodes CDR1 SGHVS and CDR2 FQNEAQ. V was pared by 5 bases and J by 4 bases, with 14 bases between. The CDR3 DNA is TGTGCCAGCAGCCGGGCCCAAAGCTTCTATGGCTACACCTTC. Translated, it gives CASSRAQSFYGYTF.

In its sample, this clone was seen once. The chain carries TRBV9 and TRBJ1-2; the D gene is possibly TRBD1 (5 bases). Germline V gene data show CDR1 as SGDLS and CDR2 as YYNGEE. This CDR3 comprises 16 residues. The ends were cut back, 4 bases at V and 1 base at J, with 17 bases in the middle. The CDR3 DNA is TGTGCCAGCAGCACCCGCCCCCGTACAGGTAACTATGGCTACACCTTC. This sequence encodes CASSTRPRTGNYGYTF.

The genes are TRBV27 and TRBJ1-1; D is ambiguous. The CDR3 consists of 13 residues. CDR1 MNHEY and CDR2 SMNVEV come from the germline V gene (reference sequence). Trimming cost V 5 bases and J 3 bases, with 10 bases left between them. CDR3 DNA sequence: TGTGCCAGCAGTCGAGGTCTGGACACTGAAGCTTTCTTT. Translating it yields CASSRGLDTEAFF.

This clone was seen only once. This chain joins TRBV5-1 and TRBJ1-5; 9 bases align to TRBD1. The CDR3 contains 15 residues. Germline V gene sequence: CDR1 SGHRS, CDR2 YFSETQ. With V trimmed by 5 bases and J by 4 bases, 7 bases remained unmatched. CDR3 sequence reads: CASSSGQGDNQPQHF. The DNA for the CDR3 is TGCGCCAGCAGTTCGGGACAGGGAGATAATCAGCCCCAGCATTTT.

The rearrangement uses TRBV11-2 and TRBJ2-2; 9 bases line up with TRBD1. The CDR3 contains 14 residues. Germline V gene data show CDR1 as SGHAT and CDR2 as FQNNGV. V lost 5 bases to trimming and J lost 5 bases; unmatched junction nucleotides: 3. As DNA, the CDR3 is TGTGCCAGCAGCCGGACAGGGGTAACCGGGGAGCTGTTTTTT. Protein sequence: CASSRTGVTGELFF. Based on the CDR3 plus reference TRBV11-2 and TRBJ2-2, the full variable domain is EAGVAQSPRYKIIEKRQSVAFWCNPISGHATLYWYQQILGQGPKLLIQFQNNGVVDDSQLPKDRFSAERLKGVDSTLKIQPAKLEDSAVYLCASSRTGVTGELFFGEGSRLTVL.

This chain uses TRBV4-3 with TRBJ2-2, with D maybe TRBD2 (6 bases). With 0 bases removed from V and 5 bases from J, the gap between germline ends came to 16 bases. This CDR3 is built from 17 residues. Germline values: CDR1 LGHNA, CDR2 YSLEER. This CDR3 reads CASSQEVAGGGTGELFF. The CDR3 DNA is TGCGCCAGCAGCCAAGAAGTAGCCGGGGGTGGTACCGGGGAGCTGTTTTTT.

The chain recombines TRBV11-3 with TRBJ2-1; no firm D call. CDR3 size: 16 residues. The V end lost 2 bases, the J end lost 7 bases, and 18 bases lay between the germline ends. Germline V lookup: CDR1 SGHNT, CDR2 YENEEA. The CDR3 protein is CASSLRGAGIKNEQFF. DNA of the CDR3: TGTGCCAGCAGCTTAAGAGGCGCTGGAATAAAAAATGAGCAGTTCTTC.

The CDR3 loop reads CASSRDSTDTQYF. The CDR3 nucleotides read TGTGCCTCCAGCAGAGATAGCACAGATACGCAGTATTTT. The J gene is TRBJ2-3, the V gene TRBV5-4; D gene unclear. The germline V gene has CDR1 SGHNT and CDR2 YYREEE (reference sequence). There are 13 residues in the CDR3. V lost 10 bases and J 0 bases, leaving 12 bases between the germline ends. Full variable domain (remainder filled in from reference TRBV5-4 and TRBJ2-3): ETGVTQSPTHLIKTRGQQVTLRCSSQSGHNTVSWYQQALGQGPQFIFQYYREEENGRGNFPPRFSGLQFPNYSSELNVNALELDDSALYLCASSRDSTDTQYFGPGTRLTVL.

The chain is built from TRBV7-2 and TRBJ2-7; maybe TRBD2 (5 bases). CDR3 size: 13 residues. Trimming pared 6 bases from V and 6 bases from J, leaving 15 bases between. Germline loops: CDR1 SGHTA, CDR2 FQGNSA. The CDR3 reads CASSPARGPEQYF. The CDR3 DNA reads as TGTGCCAGCAGTCCCGCCCGGGGTCCCGAGCAGTACTTC.

The V and J genes are TRBV6-1 and TRBJ1-1; D not certain. The CDR3 spans 15 residues. Germline V gene data show CDR1 as MNHNS and CDR2 as SASEGT. Between the trimmed V and J ends, which lost 1 base and 0 bases, there was a span of 9 bases. CDR3 residues: CASSEEDHLNTEAFF. The CDR3 DNA reads as TGTGCCAGCAGTGAAGAGGATCATTTGAACACTGAAGCTTTCTTT.

The rearrangement uses TRBV7-3 and TRBJ2-1; 10 positions agree with TRBD1. Germline CDR1 is SGHTA and CDR2 is FQGTGA. V lost 5 bases, J lost 7 bases, and 8 bases stayed unmatched. The CDR3 sequence is 15 residues long. The CDR3 sequence: CASSRPGTGVNEQFF. CDR3 nucleotide sequence: TGTGCCAGCAGCCGGCCCGGGACAGGGGTAAATGAGCAGTTCTTC.